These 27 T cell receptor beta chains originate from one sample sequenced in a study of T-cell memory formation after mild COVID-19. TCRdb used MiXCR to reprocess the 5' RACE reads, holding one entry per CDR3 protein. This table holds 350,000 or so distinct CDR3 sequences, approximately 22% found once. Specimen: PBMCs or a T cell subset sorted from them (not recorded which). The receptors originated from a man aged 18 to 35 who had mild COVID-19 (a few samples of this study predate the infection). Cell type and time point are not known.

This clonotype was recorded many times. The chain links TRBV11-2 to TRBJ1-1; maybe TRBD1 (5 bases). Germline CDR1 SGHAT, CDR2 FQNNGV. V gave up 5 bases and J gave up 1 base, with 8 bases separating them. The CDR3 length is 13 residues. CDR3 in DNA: TGTGCCAGCAGCGCAGACAGGAACACTGAAGCTTTCTTT. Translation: CASSADRNTEAFF.

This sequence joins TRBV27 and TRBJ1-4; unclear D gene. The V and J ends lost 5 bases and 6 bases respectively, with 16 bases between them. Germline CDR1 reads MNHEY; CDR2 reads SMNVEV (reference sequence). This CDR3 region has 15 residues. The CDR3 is CASSRSGLWDEKLFF. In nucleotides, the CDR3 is TGTGCCAGCAGTCGGAGTGGGTTGTGGGATGAAAAACTGTTTTTT.

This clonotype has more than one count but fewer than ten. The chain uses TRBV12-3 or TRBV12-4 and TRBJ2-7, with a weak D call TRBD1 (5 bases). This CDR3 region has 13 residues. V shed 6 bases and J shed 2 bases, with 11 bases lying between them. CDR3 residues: CASSPTVTYEQYF. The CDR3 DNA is TGTGCCAGCAGCCCGACAGTTACCTACGAGCAGTACTTC.

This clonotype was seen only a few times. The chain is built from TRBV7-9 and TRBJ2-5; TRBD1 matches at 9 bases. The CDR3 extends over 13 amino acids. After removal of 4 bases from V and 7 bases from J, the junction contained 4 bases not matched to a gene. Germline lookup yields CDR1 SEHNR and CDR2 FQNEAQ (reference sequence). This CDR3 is CASSSTGGGTQYF. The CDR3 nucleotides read TGTGCCAGCAGCTCTACAGGGGGCGGGACCCAGTACTTC.

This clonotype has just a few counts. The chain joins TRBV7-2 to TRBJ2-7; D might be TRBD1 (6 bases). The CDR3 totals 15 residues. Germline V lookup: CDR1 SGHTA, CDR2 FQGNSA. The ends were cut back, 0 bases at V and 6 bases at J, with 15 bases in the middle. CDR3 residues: CASSLASNRVPEQYF. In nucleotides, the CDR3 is TGTGCCAGCAGCTTAGCGTCTAACAGGGTCCCCGAGCAGTACTTC.

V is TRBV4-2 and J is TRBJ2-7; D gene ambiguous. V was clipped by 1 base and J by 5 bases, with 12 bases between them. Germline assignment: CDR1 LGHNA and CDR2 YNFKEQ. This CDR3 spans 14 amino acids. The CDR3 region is CASSQGTAPHEQYF. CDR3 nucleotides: TGTGCCAGCAGCCAAGGTACGGCCCCCCACGAGCAGTACTTC.

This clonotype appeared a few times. CDR3 bases: TGCAGCGTCGGACCGGGATTCTATGGCTACACCTTC. It yields the protein CSVGPGFYGYTF. The rearrangement uses TRBV29-1 and TRBJ1-2; D remains ambiguous. CDR3 length: 12 residues. Per germline, CDR1 SQVTM and CDR2 ANQGSEA. Trimming took 6 bases from V and 4 from J, leaving 12 bases between them.

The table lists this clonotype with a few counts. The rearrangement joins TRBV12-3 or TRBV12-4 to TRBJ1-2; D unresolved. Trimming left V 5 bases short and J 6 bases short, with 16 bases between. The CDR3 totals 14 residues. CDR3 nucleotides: TGTGCCAGCAGTCTAAAGGGAACTGTCCATGGCTACACCTTC. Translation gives CASSLKGTVHGYTF.

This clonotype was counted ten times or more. The CDR3 spells CASSFRLADQETQYF. CDR3 sequence (DNA): TGTGCCAGCAGCTTTCGGCTAGCGGACCAAGAGACCCAGTACTTC. The chain uses TRBV7-2 and TRBJ2-5; TRBD2 matches 7 bases. This CDR3 region has 15 residues. Germline V gene lookup returns CDR1 SGHTA and CDR2 FQGNSA. V lost 3 bases, J lost 0 bases, and 4 bases stayed unmatched.

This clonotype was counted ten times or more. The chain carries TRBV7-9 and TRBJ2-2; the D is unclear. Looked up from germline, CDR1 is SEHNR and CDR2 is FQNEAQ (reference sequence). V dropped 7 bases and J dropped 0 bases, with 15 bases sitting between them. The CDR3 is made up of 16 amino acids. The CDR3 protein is CASTLRPGTNTGELFF. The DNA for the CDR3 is TGTGCCAGCACCCTCCGGCCCGGTACGAACACCGGGGAGCTGTTTTTT.

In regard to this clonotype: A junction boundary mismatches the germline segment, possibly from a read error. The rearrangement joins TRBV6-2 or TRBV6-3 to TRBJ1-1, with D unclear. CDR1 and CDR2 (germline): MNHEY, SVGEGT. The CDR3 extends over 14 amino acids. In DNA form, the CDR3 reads TGTGCCATCAGTTACCAAGGGCATTGGACTGAAGCTTTCTTT. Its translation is CAISYQGHWTEAFF.

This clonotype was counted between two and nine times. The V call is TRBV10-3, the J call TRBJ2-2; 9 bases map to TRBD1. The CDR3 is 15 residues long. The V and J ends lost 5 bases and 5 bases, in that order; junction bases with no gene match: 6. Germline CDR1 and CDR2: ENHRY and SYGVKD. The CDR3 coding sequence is TGTGCCATCAGTCTACAGGGGGCTGGAACCGGGGAGCTGTTTTTT. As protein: CAISLQGAGTGELFF.

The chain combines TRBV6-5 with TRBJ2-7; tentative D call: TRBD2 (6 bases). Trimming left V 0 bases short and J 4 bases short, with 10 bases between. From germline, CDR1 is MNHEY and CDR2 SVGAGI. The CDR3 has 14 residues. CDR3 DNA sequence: TGTGCCAGCAGTTACTCGGCGGGGACTTACGAGCAGTACTTC. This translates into CASSYSAGTYEQYF.

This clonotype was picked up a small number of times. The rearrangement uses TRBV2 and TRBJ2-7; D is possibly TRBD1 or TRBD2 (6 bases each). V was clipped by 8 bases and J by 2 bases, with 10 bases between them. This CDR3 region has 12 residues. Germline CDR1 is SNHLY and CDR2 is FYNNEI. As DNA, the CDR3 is TGTGCCAGCCGAGGGGGGACCTACGAGCAGTACGTC. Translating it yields CASRGGTYEQYV.

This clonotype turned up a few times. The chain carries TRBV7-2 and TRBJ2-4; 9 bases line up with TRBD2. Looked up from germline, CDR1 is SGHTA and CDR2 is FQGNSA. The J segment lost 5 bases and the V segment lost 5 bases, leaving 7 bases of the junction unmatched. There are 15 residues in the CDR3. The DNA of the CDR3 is TGTGCCAGCAGCGGCGGGGGGGCCCCTCAAAACATTCAGTACTTC. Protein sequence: CASSGGGAPQNIQYF.

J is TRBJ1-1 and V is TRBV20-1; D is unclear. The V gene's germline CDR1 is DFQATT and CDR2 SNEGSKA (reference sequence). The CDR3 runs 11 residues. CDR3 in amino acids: CTPGRRPAAFF. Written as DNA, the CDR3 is TGCACCCCCGGGAGACGCCCTGCAGCTTTCTTT.

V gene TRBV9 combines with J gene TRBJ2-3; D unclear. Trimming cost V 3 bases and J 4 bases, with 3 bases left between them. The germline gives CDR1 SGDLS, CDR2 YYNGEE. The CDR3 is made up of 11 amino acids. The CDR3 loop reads CASSESDTQYF. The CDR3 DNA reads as TGTGCCAGCAGCGAATCAGATACGCAGTATTTT.

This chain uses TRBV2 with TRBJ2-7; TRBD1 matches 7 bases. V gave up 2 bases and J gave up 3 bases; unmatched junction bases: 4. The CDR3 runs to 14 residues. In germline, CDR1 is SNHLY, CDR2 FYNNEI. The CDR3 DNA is TGTGCCAGCAGTGAACAGGGGGTCGGCTACGAGCAGTACGTC. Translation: CASSEQGVGYEQYV.

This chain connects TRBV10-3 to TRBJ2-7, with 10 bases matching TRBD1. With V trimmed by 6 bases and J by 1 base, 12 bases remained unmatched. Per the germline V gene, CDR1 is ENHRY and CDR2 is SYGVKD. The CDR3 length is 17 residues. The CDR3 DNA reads TGTGCCATCAGGAGGGGAGACAGGGGGCATGGGTCCTACGAGCAGTACTTC. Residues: CAIRRGDRGHGSYEQYF.

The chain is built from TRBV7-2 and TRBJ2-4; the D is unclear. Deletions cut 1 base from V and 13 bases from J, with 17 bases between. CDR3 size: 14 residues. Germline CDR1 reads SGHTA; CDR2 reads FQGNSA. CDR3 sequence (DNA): TGTGCCAGCAGCTTAGTTAGGATCCGCTCCCCCCAGTACTTC. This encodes CASSLVRIRSPQYF.

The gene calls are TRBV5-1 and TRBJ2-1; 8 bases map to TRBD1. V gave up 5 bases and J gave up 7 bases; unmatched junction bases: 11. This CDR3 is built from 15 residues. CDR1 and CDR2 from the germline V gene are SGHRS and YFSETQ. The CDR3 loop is CASRQAYRGLNEQFF. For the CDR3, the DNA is TGCGCCAGCAGGCAAGCGTACAGGGGGTTGAATGAGCAGTTCTTC.

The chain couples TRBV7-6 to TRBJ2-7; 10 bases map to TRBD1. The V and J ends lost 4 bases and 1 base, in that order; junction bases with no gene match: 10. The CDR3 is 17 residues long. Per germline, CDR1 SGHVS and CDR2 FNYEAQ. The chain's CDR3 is CASSSLARDRGSYEQYF. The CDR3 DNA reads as TGTGCCAGCAGCTCCCTGGCGCGGGACAGGGGTTCCTACGAGCAGTACTTC.

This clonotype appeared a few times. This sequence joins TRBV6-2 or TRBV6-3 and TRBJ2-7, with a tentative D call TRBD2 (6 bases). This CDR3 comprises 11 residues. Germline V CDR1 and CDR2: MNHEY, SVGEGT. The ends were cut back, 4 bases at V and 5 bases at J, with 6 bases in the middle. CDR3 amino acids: CASSWGDEQYV. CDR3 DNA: TGTGCCAGCAGTTGGGGGGACGAGCAGTACGTC.

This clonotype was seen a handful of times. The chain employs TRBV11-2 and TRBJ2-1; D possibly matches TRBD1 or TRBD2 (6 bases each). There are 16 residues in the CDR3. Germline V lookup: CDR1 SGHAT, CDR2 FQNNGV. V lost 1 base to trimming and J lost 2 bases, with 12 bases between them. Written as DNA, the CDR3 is TGTGCCAGCAGCTTAGGAGGGGGGCTTGCCTACAATGAGCAGTTCTTC. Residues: CASSLGGGLAYNEQFF.

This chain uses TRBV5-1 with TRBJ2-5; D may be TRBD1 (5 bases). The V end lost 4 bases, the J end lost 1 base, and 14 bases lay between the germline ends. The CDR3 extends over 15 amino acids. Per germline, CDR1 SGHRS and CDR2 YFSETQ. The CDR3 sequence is CASSPPLTAQETQYF. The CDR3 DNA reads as TGCGCCAGCAGCCCCCCCCTGACAGCCCAAGAGACCCAGTACTTC.

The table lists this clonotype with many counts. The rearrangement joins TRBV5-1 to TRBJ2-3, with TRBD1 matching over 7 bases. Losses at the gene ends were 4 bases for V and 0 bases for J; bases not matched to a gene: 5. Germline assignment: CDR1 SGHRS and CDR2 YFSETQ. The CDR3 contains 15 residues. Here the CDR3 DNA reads TGCGCCAGCAGCCCGGGACAGCTAAGCACAGATACGCAGTATTTT. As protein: CASSPGQLSTDTQYF.

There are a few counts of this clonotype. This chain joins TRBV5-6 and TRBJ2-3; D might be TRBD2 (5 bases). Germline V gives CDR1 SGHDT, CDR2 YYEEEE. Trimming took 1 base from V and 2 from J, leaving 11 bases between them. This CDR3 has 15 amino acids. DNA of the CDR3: TGTGCCAGCAGCTTGATACGGGATTTCACAGATACGCAGTATTTT. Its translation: CASSLIRDFTDTQYF.